These 30 T cell receptor beta chains came from one sample sequenced in a study of blood T cells in healthy people across ages. Through a sample-barcoded 5' primer and a J-beta primer mix, a second PCR was run for roughly 6 to 12 cycles. TCRdb re-analysed the 5' RACE reads in MiXCR, keeping a single row per CDR3 protein. The sample records about 1.6 million distinct CDR3 sequences, around 36% being singletons. The sample consisted of blood. The receptors derive from a woman in her 30s in good health.

The genes are TRBV20-1 and TRBJ2-1, with TRBD2 identical over 8 bases. The V segment lost 2 bases and the J segment 5 bases; nucleotides outside the gene matches: 5. Germline CDR1 reads DFQATT; CDR2 reads SNEGSKA (reference sequence). The CDR3 contains 14 residues. CDR3 sequence reads: CSARSREGNNEQFF. The CDR3 coding sequence is TGCAGTGCTAGAAGCCGGGAGGGGAACAATGAGCAGTTCTTC.

A few counts support this clonotype. The gene calls are TRBV20-1 and TRBJ2-7; D may match TRBD1 or TRBD2 (5 bases each). V dropped 4 bases and J dropped 2 bases, with 18 bases sitting between them. The length of the CDR3 is 15 residues. Germline V gives CDR1 DFQATT, CDR2 SNEGSKA (reference sequence). The CDR3: CSAKRKTGATYEQYF. CDR3 bases: TGCAGTGCTAAGCGGAAGACTGGGGCAACCTACGAGCAGTACTTC.

The rearrangement uses TRBV20-1 and TRBJ2-7; TRBD2 might be the D (6 bases). The CDR3 loop spans 13 amino acids. CDR1 and CDR2 from the germline V gene are DFQATT and SNEGSKA (reference sequence). Trimming removed 1 base at V and 3 bases at J, with 10 bases between. The CDR3 region has the DNA TGCAGTGCTAGAGGGCAGGACTACTACGAGCAGTACTTC. Protein product: CSARGQDYYEQYF.

The CDR3 sequence: CASSLGEAGRQYF. CDR3 in DNA: TGTGCCAGCAGCTTAGGAGAGGCCGGGCGGCAGTACTTC. The rearrangement joins TRBV11-2 to TRBJ2-7; no clear D gene. This CDR3 is built from 13 residues. Germline V gives CDR1 SGHAT, CDR2 FQNNGV. Trimming cost V 1 base and J 9 bases, with 13 bases left between them.

This clonotype has just a few counts. The genes are TRBV7-9 and TRBJ2-7, with a weak D call TRBD1 (6 bases). Germline loops: CDR1 SEHNR, CDR2 FQNEAQ (reference sequence). Between the trimmed V and J ends, which lost 5 bases and 4 bases, there was a span of 21 bases. The CDR3 runs to 16 residues. In DNA form, the CDR3 reads TGTGCCAGCAGCCCTTTGGGGGCAGGCCAACTTTACGAGCAGTACTTC. Its protein product is CASSPLGAGQLYEQYF.

This chain uses TRBV19 with TRBJ2-5, with TRBD2 matching over 9 bases. Germline V lookup: CDR1 LNHDA, CDR2 SQIVND (reference sequence). CDR3 length: 15 amino acids. V shed 3 bases, J shed 6 bases, and the junction held 8 bases outside the gene matches. The CDR3 DNA is TGTGCCAGTAGTATCCGCGGGAGGGCCGCGAAGACCCAGTACTTC. This codes for CASSIRGRAAKTQYF.

Only a few counts were recorded for this clonotype. The chain couples TRBV27 to TRBJ2-7; maybe TRBD2 (5 bases). CDR3 length: 16 amino acids. Germline CDR1 is MNHEY and CDR2 is SMNVEV (reference sequence). V gave up 1 base and J gave up 6 bases, with 19 bases separating them. The CDR3 protein is CASSLWAGGPLAEQYF. In nucleotides, the CDR3 is TGTGCCAGCAGTTTATGGGCAGGCGGGCCGCTCGCCGAGCAGTACTTC.

The chain links TRBV5-5 to TRBJ2-1, with D perhaps assigned TRBD1 or TRBD2 (5 bases each). This CDR3 has 17 residues. The V gene lost 4 bases and the J gene lost 4 bases, with 21 bases spanning the gap. CDR1 is SGHKS and CDR2 is YYEKEE in the germline V gene (reference sequence). The CDR3 DNA follows: TGTGCCAGCAGCCCCCGGGACCTCACTTCCCCTTACAATGAGCAGTTCTTC. Translation: CASSPRDLTSPYNEQFF. Full variable domain (missing parts from reference TRBV5-5 and TRBJ2-1): DAGVTQSPTHLIKTRGQQVTLRCSPISGHKSVSWYQQVLGQGPQFIFQYYEKEERGRGNFPDRFSARQFPNYSSELNVNALLLGDSALYLCASSPRDLTSPYNEQFFGPGTRLTVL.

The chain uses TRBV11-1 and TRBJ2-3, with D perhaps assigned TRBD1 or TRBD2 (6 bases each). V gave up 5 bases and J gave up 4 bases, with 19 bases separating them. Germline V gene data show CDR1 as SGHAT and CDR2 as FQDESV (reference sequence). CDR3 length equals 16 residues. DNA for the CDR3: TGTGCCAGCAGCGAAGGTGTGGAGGGGGGCCCAGATACGCAGTATTTT. Translated: CASSEGVEGGPDTQYF.

The V gene is TRBV4-1, the J gene TRBJ1-5; D unresolved. V lost 4 bases and J 0 bases, leaving 13 bases between the germline ends. The germline CDR1 and CDR2 sequences are MGHRA and YSYEKL. This CDR3 contains 16 residues. The CDR3 coding sequence is TGCGCCAGCAGCCTAGAGGACGGGCTTAGCAATCAGCCCCAGCATTTT. Protein sequence: CASSLEDGLSNQPQHF.

The V call is TRBV20-1, the J call TRBJ2-1; 16 bases match TRBD2. Germline V gives CDR1 DFQATT, CDR2 SNEGSKA (reference sequence). The CDR3 contains 18 residues. V was pared by 2 bases and J by 4 bases, with 8 bases of the junction left unmatched. The CDR3 DNA sequence: TGCAGTGCTAGACGTCCCGGGACTAGCGGGGGGGGATACAATGAGCAGTTCTTC. Its protein is CSARRPGTSGGGYNEQFF.

The V call is TRBV12-3 or TRBV12-4, the J call TRBJ2-1; TRBD2 aligns across 8 bases. This CDR3 has 14 residues. J gave up 4 bases and V 7 bases, and 6 bases lay outside the gene matches. This CDR3 reads CASINGLAYNEQFF. CDR3 coding DNA: TGTGCCAGCATCAACGGACTAGCTTACAATGAGCAGTTCTTC.

This clonotype has a count of ten or more. This chain uses TRBV3-1 with TRBJ2-3; TRBD2 matches 8 bases. Per germline, CDR1 LGHDT and CDR2 YNNKEL (reference sequence). The ends lost 1 base at V and 2 bases at J; junction bases unmatched: 14. The CDR3 has 19 residues. CDR3 coding DNA: TGTGCCAGCAGCCAAGCACTGGGACTAGTGGCACCAAACACAGATACGCAGTATTTT. This gives the protein CASSQALGLVAPNTDTQYF.

The chain joins TRBV28 to TRBJ2-6, with D perhaps matching TRBD1 (5 bases). Germline CDR1 is MDHEN and CDR2 is SYDVKM. The CDR3 spans 15 residues. The V end lost 8 bases, the J end lost 0 bases, and 11 bases lay between the germline ends. Written as DNA, the CDR3 is TGTGCCAGCGGCGCAAGGGGCTCTGGGGCCAACGTCCTGACTTTC. Translation: CASGARGSGANVLTF.

The chain uses TRBV27 and TRBJ1-2; TRBD1 agrees at 8 bases. V shed 5 bases and J 4 bases; nucleotides not matched to a gene: 6. The CDR3 has 14 amino acids. The V gene's germline CDR1 is MNHEY and CDR2 SMNVEV (reference sequence). CDR3 coding DNA: TGTGCCAGCAGTGCGGACAGGGTGGGCTATGGCTACACCTTC. This codes for CASSADRVGYGYTF.

The table lists this clonotype with a few counts. This sequence joins TRBV12-3 or TRBV12-4 and TRBJ2-5; 8 positions match TRBD2. This CDR3 spans 13 amino acids. The V gene end was trimmed by 11 bases and the J gene end by 10 bases; junction bases not matched to a gene: 15. The DNA for the CDR3 is TGTGCCTCAAGCGGGGGCCGGCGGGTGGACCAGTACTTC. As protein: CASSGGRRVDQYF.

This clonotype was found a few times. V is TRBV28 and J is TRBJ2-1; TRBD2 agrees at 9 bases. Germline CDR1 reads MDHEN; CDR2 reads SYDVKM. The CDR3 has 15 amino acids. Trimming removed 4 bases from V and 2 bases from J; junction bases left unmatched: 3. The CDR3 nucleotides read TGTGCCAGCAGTTACAGACTAGCGGCCTACAATGAGCAGTTCTTC. Its protein product is CASSYRLAAYNEQFF. Using reference TRBV28 and TRBJ2-1 for the parts outside the CDR3, the full variable domain is DVKVTQSSRYLVKRTGEKVFLECVQDMDHENMFWYRQDPGLGLRLIYFSYDVKMKEKGDIPEGYSVSREKKERFSLILESASTNQTSMYLCASSYRLAAYNEQFFGPGTRLTVL.

The J gene is TRBJ1-4, the V gene TRBV3-1; TRBD1 matches at 9 bases. V shed 1 base and J 7 bases; nucleotides not matched to a gene: 7. Germline V gene sequence: CDR1 LGHDT, CDR2 YNNKEL (reference sequence). The CDR3 length is 16 residues. CDR3 sequence: CASSQAGTGLAEKLFF. The DNA of the CDR3 is TGTGCCAGCAGCCAAGCCGGGACAGGGTTAGCTGAAAAACTGTTTTTT.

This chain links TRBV27 with TRBJ2-5, with 7 bases lining up with TRBD2. The end of the DNA fits TRBJ2-7 better, so the J call may be wrong. The CDR3 is 15 amino acids. CDR1 and CDR2 (germline): MNHEY, SMNVEV (reference sequence). CDR3: CASSLRAGVVGEQYF. DNA for the CDR3: TGTGCCAGCAGTTTAAGGGCGGGAGTGGTAGGCGAGCAGTACTTC.

This clonotype showed up many times. This chain uses TRBV5-1 with TRBJ2-5; D is possibly TRBD2 (6 bases). The CDR3 runs 14 residues. CDR1 is SGHRS and CDR2 is YFSETQ in the germline V gene. V was cut by 5 bases and J by 5 bases, with 16 bases left in between. The CDR3 here is CASRPLAAGETQYF. The CDR3, as DNA: TGCGCCAGCAGACCACTAGCAGCCGGGGAGACCCAGTACTTC. The whole variable domain, filled in from reference TRBV5-1 and TRBJ2-5, reads KAGVTQTPRYLIKTRGQQVTLSCSPISGHRSVSWYQQTPGQGLQFLFEYFSETQRNKGNFPGRFSGRQFSNSRSEMNVSTLELGDSALYLCASRPLAAGETQYFGPGTRLLVL.

This clonotype turned up a few times. The genes are TRBV4-2 and TRBJ2-3; no clear D. Looked up from germline, CDR1 is LGHNA and CDR2 is YNFKEQ. The CDR3 is 18 amino acids. V lost 0 bases to trimming and J lost 8 bases, with 24 bases between them. CDR3 region: CASSQEIRDSSRPGTQYF. The CDR3 coding sequence is TGTGCCAGCAGCCAAGAAATCCGCGACTCGTCAAGGCCCGGTACGCAGTATTTT.

J is TRBJ1-5 and V is TRBV6-5, with D unresolved. The germline V gene encodes CDR1 MNHEY and CDR2 SVGAGI. The V end lost 6 bases, the J end lost 6 bases, and 12 bases lay between the germline ends. This CDR3 is 13 amino acids long. The CDR3 region has the DNA TGTGCCAGCAGCTCTACGGTGGGTCAGCCCCAGCATTTT. Protein sequence: CASSSTVGQPQHF.

V usage is TRBV4-1 and J usage is TRBJ1-1; D is ambiguous. Germline V gene sequence: CDR1 MGHRA, CDR2 YSYEKL. The CDR3 has 15 residues. The V end lost 4 bases, the J end lost 5 bases, and 17 bases lay between the germline ends. DNA for the CDR3: TGCGCCAGCAGCCCAGATGAGGCGGGATGGACTGAAGCTTTCTTT. It translates to CASSPDEAGWTEAFF.

This clonotype was seen more than once but under ten times. The DNA of the CDR3 is TGCAGCGTTGAAGGGGAGGCGGGACAGGGAATCTACGAGCAGTACTTC. Its translation: CSVEGEAGQGIYEQYF. The V and J genes are TRBV29-1 and TRBJ2-7, with 9 bases matching TRBD1. The CDR3 totals 16 residues. Germline-derived CDR1 and CDR2 are SQVTM and ANQGSEA. J lost 3 bases, V lost 1 base, and 10 bases had no gene match.

This clonotype was counted ten times or more. The chain couples TRBV29-1 to TRBJ2-7; maybe TRBD2 (5 bases). Trimming pared 1 base from V and 2 bases from J, leaving 9 bases between. The CDR3 loop spans 13 amino acids. The germline gives CDR1 SQVTM, CDR2 ANQGSEA. The CDR3 region is CSVEGTETYEQYF. CDR3 sequence (DNA): TGCAGCGTTGAAGGGACTGAGACCTACGAGCAGTACTTC.

With respect to this clonotype: A read error is possible here, since a much larger clone lies one base away. The J gene is TRBJ2-1, the V gene TRBV6-6; TRBD2 matches at 9 bases. Germline V gene sequence: CDR1 MNHNY, CDR2 SVGAGI (reference sequence). The CDR3 runs 14 residues. This CDR3 is CTSSYWREGYEQFF. The CDR3 DNA sequence: TGTACCAGCAGTTACTGGCGGGAGGGATATGAGCAGTTCTTC.

This clonotype was counted at least ten times. The rearrangement joins TRBV12-3 or TRBV12-4 to TRBJ2-1, with 11 bases that match TRBD2. The CDR3 runs 15 residues. J gave up 6 bases and V 5 bases, and 6 bases lay outside the gene matches. The CDR3 sequence is CASSLLAGAGNEQFF. In DNA form, the CDR3 reads TGTGCCAGCAGTCTACTAGCGGGAGCCGGCAATGAGCAGTTCTTC.

CDR3 sequence (DNA): TGCAGTGCTGGGGTCGGGGCCCTAATCCCCTACGAGCAGTACTTC. This codes for CSAGVGALIPYEQYF. This rearrangement joins TRBV20-1 to TRBJ2-7, with D perhaps matching TRBD1 or TRBD2 (5 bases each). Per germline, CDR1 DFQATT and CDR2 SNEGSKA (reference sequence). V lost 5 bases and J lost 2, with 19 bases in between. CDR3 length: 15 residues.

This clonotype was seen only a few times. CDR3 amino acids: CASSQNKGTNQETQYF. DNA for the CDR3: TGTGCCAGCAGCCAAAATAAGGGGACCAACCAAGAGACCCAGTACTTC. The rearrangement links TRBV6-1 to TRBJ2-5; D may match TRBD1 or TRBD2 (5 bases each). V lost 6 bases to trimming and J lost 0 bases, with 17 bases between them. CDR3 size: 16 residues. Germline loops: CDR1 MNHNS, CDR2 SASEGT.

The chain joins TRBV30 to TRBJ2-7; a weak D match, TRBD2 (5 bases). Deletions cut 3 bases from V and 3 bases from J, with 9 bases between. Germline loops: CDR1 GTSNPN, CDR2 SVGIG (reference sequence). CDR3 length: 12 residues. Here the CDR3 reads CAWRRGFYEQYF. CDR3 bases: TGTGCCTGGAGGCGAGGGTTCTACGAGCAGTACTTC.